The clone carrying this TCR beta chain showed up just a few times. These data belong to a study of immune characterization of retroperitoneal liposarcoma. TCRdb called the PCR reads again in MiXCR, with one record for every CDR3 protein. There are 9,500 to 14,000 distinct CDR3 sequences in the sample; roughly half occur only once, and about 10% lies in the top ten. Sequenced input: tumor tissue. The clonotype comes from a female donor with retroperitoneal liposarcoma.

For the CDR3, the DNA is TGTGCCAGCAGTCTGCGCGGGGGGGGCTACGAGCAGTTCTTC. It translates to CASSLRGGGYEQFF. The V gene is TRBV6-1, the J gene TRBJ2-1; 9 bases are a match to TRBD2. The CDR3 spans 14 residues. J was trimmed by 10 bases and V by 5 bases; bases with no gene match: 9. Germline lookup yields CDR1 MNHNS and CDR2 SASEGT.